Reported below is one TCR beta chain. Its antigen is currently unknown. The data stem from a study of long-term antiretroviral therapy in people with HIV. Researchers ran immunoSEQ v3.0 at survey level. Assay used: immunoSEQ multiplex PCR; TCRdb lists only in-frame clones, some missing. Here the sample spans 25,000 to 35,000 clones, around 80% being singletons. All donors provided no fewer than one pre-ART and no fewer than two post-ART PBMC samples. The V and J ends lost 4 bases and 3 bases respectively, with 8 bases between them. Germline lookup yields CDR1 MNHEY and CDR2 SMNVEV (reference sequence). This CDR3 is built from 13 residues. Regarding the study as a whole: Diversity remained lower than transplant donor controls, even though it increased after ART. Records did not include ART adherence, viral resistance or therapy changes. Versus controls, repertoires in people with HIV had narrower CDR3 length ranges.

The source is a man between 18 and 35 years old with HIV. Sequencing used unsorted PBMCs, obtained 1.5 years before starting antiretroviral therapy. This chain links TRBV27 with TRBJ2-3; weak D call: TRBD1 (5 bases). CDR3 DNA sequence: TGTGCCAGCAGTTCTCAGGGAACAGATACGCAGTATTTT. Amino acid sequence: CASSSQGTDTQYF.